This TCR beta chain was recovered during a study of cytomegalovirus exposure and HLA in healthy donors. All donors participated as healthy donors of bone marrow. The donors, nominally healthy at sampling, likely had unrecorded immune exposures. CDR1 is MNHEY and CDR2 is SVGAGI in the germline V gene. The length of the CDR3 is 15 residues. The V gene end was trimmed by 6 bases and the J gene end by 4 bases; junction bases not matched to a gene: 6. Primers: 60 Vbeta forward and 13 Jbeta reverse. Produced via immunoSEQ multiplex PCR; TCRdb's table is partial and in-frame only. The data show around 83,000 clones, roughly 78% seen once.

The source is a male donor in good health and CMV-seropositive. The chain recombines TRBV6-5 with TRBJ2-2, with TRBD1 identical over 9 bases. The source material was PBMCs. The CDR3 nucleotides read TGTGCCAGCAGCCGACAGGGGGACGGCACCGGGGAGCTGTTTTTT. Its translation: CASSRQGDGTGELFF.